A selection of T cell receptor beta chains follows, all from one sample in a study of blood T cell repertoires in COVID-19. Sequencing used immunoSEQ multiplex PCR; TCRdb keeps in-frame clones, though not all of them. The top ten clones hold less than 4.5% of a sample with about 230,000 clones, 89% of them seen once. The sample was PBMCs or T cells enriched from blood (not recorded which). All receptors come from a woman aged 25-40 years with acute COVID-19. Each CDR3 is given with its conserved first and last residue. D genes are given only for firm matches. Clone size appears in some rows only: once, few, many, or a class for an expanded clone.

CDR3 DNA	CDR3 protein	clone size	J gene	D gene	V gene
TGTGCCAGCAGCCAAGATCGGGGGGGGGTTTCCCAGAATGAAAAACTGTTTTTT	CASSQDRGGVSQNEKLFF	-	TRBJ1-4	-	TRBV3-1/TRBV3-2
TGTGCCAGCAGTTCGCTCAACAGGGACGGTGGCTACACCTTC	CASSSLNRDGGYTF	-	TRBJ1-2	-	TRBV6-5
TGTGCCAGCAGCTTGGAACCGGGACAGGGTTACTACGAGCAGTACTTC	CASSLEPGQGYYEQYF	-	TRBJ2-7	TRBD1	TRBV11-2
TGTGCCAGCAGCTTACACGGGGGTGGGTACAATGAGCAGTTCTTC	CASSLHGGGYNEQFF	-	TRBJ2-1	-	TRBV5-4
TGTGCCAGCAGCTTATACGGACAGGGTGGCACAGATACGCAGTATTTT	CASSLYGQGGTDTQYF	-	TRBJ2-3	TRBD1	TRBV7-3
TGTGCCAGCAGTCAAGGGGACAGGGCGGCTCCCCAGCATTTT	CASSQGDRAAPQHF	-	TRBJ1-5	TRBD1	TRBV7-9
TGTGCCAGCAGCCACGTACAGGGGGCATCTGGAAACACCATATATTTT	CASSHVQGASGNTIYF	-	TRBJ1-3	TRBD1	TRBV7-8
TGTGCCAGCAGTCTGGGGGGGGGAGGGAACACTGAAGCTTTCTTT	CASSLGGGGNTEAFF	-	TRBJ1-1	-	TRBV6-5
TGTGCCAGCATAACAGGGAACACCGGGGAGCTGTTTTTT	CASITGNTGELFF	-	TRBJ2-2	-	TRBV28
TGTGCCAGCAGCCTGCAACCGGGACTAGAGCAGTTCTTC	CASSLQPGLEQFF	-	TRBJ2-1	TRBD2	TRBV9
TGTGCCAGCGGGCAGACAGTATCTGAAGCTTTCTTT	CASGQTVSEAFF	-	TRBJ1-1	-	TRBV28
TGTGCCAGCAGTTTCCCAAATCAGCCCCAGCATTTT	CASSFPNQPQHF	-	TRBJ1-5	-	TRBV6-5
TGTGCCAGCAGCTCCCGACTAGCGGGCCGCTACGAGCAGTACTTC	CASSSRLAGRYEQYF	-	TRBJ2-7	TRBD2	TRBV7-2
TGTGCCAGCAGCCCACAGGTCTCCTACGAGCAGTACTTC	CASSPQVSYEQYF	-	TRBJ2-7	-	TRBV27
TGTGCCAGCAGCTTAGCGGGGGTTAGCTCCTACAATGAGCAGTTCTTC	CASSLAGVSSYNEQFF	-	TRBJ2-1	-	TRBV11-2
TGTGCCAGCACCTACGGTTCGGGGAGGTATGGCTACACCTTC	CASTYGSGRYGYTF	-	TRBJ1-2	-	TRBV5-4
TGTGCCAGCAGGACAGGGGGCGGAAACACCATATATTTT	CASRTGGGNTIYF	-	TRBJ1-3	TRBD1	TRBV12-3/TRBV12-4
TGTGCCAGCAGTTGGGGGACAGGGGTTAATCAGCCCCAGCATTTT	CASSWGTGVNQPQHF	-	TRBJ1-5	TRBD1	TRBV6-5
TGCGCCAGCCGAGGAGCTCGCACAGATACGCAGTATTTT	CASRGARTDTQYF	-	TRBJ2-3	-	TRBV10-1
TGTGCCTGGGCGCGAAGCTCTGGAAACACCATATATTTT	CAWARSSGNTIYF	-	TRBJ1-3	-	TRBV30
TGTGCCAGCAGCTTAACCGCCGGCAGGGACACTGAAGCTTTCTTT	CASSLTAGRDTEAFF	once	TRBJ1-1	-	TRBV7-3
TGTGCCAGCAGCTTGACGGCAGGGGAGAATCAGCCCCAGCATTTT	CASSLTAGENQPQHF	-	TRBJ1-5	-	TRBV5-5
TGCAGCGTTGAAGGGGGGCCACCTGCTAACTATGGCTACACCTTC	CSVEGGPPANYGYTF	-	TRBJ1-2	-	TRBV29-1
TGTGCCAGCAGCTCCACAACGGGCACTGAAGCTTTCTTT	CASSSTTGTEAFF	-	TRBJ1-1	-	TRBV12-3/TRBV12-4
TGTGCCAGCAAACCCGACAGGGCGGGCAATCAGCCCCAGCATTTT	CASKPDRAGNQPQHF	-	TRBJ1-5	TRBD1	TRBV6-5
TGTGCCAGCTCACCAATCCAGGGCCCCACACGCGTCTATGGCTACACCTTC	CASSPIQGPTRVYGYTF	-	TRBJ1-2	-	TRBV18
TGTGCCAGCAGGGATAGGACAGGGCAGAACACCGGGGAGCTGTTTTTT	CASRDRTGQNTGELFF	-	TRBJ2-2	TRBD1	TRBV27
TGTGCCAGCAGCTTAGTCCCCCCTAGCACCTACACCGGGGAGCTGTTTTTT	CASSLVPPSTYTGELFF	once	TRBJ2-2	-	TRBV11-2
TGTGCCAGCAGTCTCCCCCCGGGACAGAGCAGGTGGAATCAGCCCCAGCATTTT	CASSLPPGQSRWNQPQHF	-	TRBJ1-5	TRBD1	TRBV28
TGTGCCAGCAGCCCCCGAGGGTCGCCAACTAATGAAAAACTGTTTTTT	CASSPRGSPTNEKLFF	-	TRBJ1-4	-	TRBV9
TGTGCCAGCAGCTGGGGCGAGTACAATGAGCAGTTCTTC	CASSWGEYNEQFF	-	TRBJ2-1	-	TRBV9
TGTGCCAGCAGTTTATATTTGCAGGGGGCGCTTTACAATGAGCAGTTCTTC	CASSLYLQGALYNEQFF	-	TRBJ2-1	TRBD1	TRBV27
TGTGCCAGTAGTATCCTCTCACAGGGTAGCTATGGCTACACCTTC	CASSILSQGSYGYTF	-	TRBJ1-2	-	TRBV19
TGTGCCAGCAGTTACTCTAGGCCAGGGGGAAGCACTGAAGCTTTCTTT	CASSYSRPGGSTEAFF	once	TRBJ1-1	TRBD1	TRBV6-5
TGTGCCAGCAGCTGGAGGGGCGCCGGGGAGCTGTTTTTT	CASSWRGAGELFF	many	TRBJ2-2	-	TRBV7-9
TGTGCCAGCAGCGCCCGGGACAGCCGGGGGGATACGCAGTATTTT	CASSARDSRGDTQYF	-	TRBJ2-3	-	TRBV9
TGTGCCAGCAGCTTTGGGGGGAACATCTTATACACCGGGGAGCTGTTTTTT	CASSFGGNILYTGELFF	few	TRBJ2-2	-	TRBV5-4
TGCGCCAGCAGTCTTACGGGAGGGGGCGGCAATCAGCCCCAGCATTTT	CASSLTGGGGNQPQHF	-	TRBJ1-5	TRBD1	TRBV5-1
TGTGCCAGCAGTTTCTCCCGGGACAGGGACTATGGCTACACCTTC	CASSFSRDRDYGYTF	-	TRBJ1-2	TRBD1	TRBV9
TGTGCCAGCAGCGCCCTCACAGGGATTACCTATGGCTACACCTTC	CASSALTGITYGYTF	-	TRBJ1-2	-	TRBV9
TGTGCCAGCAAGAACAGGGGTCAAGAGACCCAGTACTTC	CASKNRGQETQYF	-	TRBJ2-5	TRBD1	TRBV7-9
TGCGCCAGCAGCCAAGTACTCCAGGGGACCTACAATGAGCAGTTCTTC	CASSQVLQGTYNEQFF	-	TRBJ2-1	-	TRBV4-3
TGTGCCAGTAGTATTGTTCGGGGGGTTATGAACACTGAAGCTTTCTTT	CASSIVRGVMNTEAFF	-	TRBJ1-1	-	TRBV19
TGTGCCAGGGGGGCAGACACCGGGGAGCTGTTTTTT	CARGADTGELFF	-	TRBJ2-2	-	TRBV6-5
TGTGCCAGCAGTTTGACTAGCGGGGGGGAGGATGAGCAGTTCTTC	CASSLTSGGEDEQFF	-	TRBJ2-1	TRBD2	TRBV28
TGCGCCAGCAGCCCCCCGGAGTTAGCGGGGGGCCTAGATACGCAGTATTTT	CASSPPELAGGLDTQYF	-	TRBJ2-3	TRBD2	TRBV5-1
TGTGCCAGCAGCTTAGGGACTTCTTCCTACGAGCAGTACTTC	CASSLGTSSYEQYF	-	TRBJ2-7	-	TRBV7-2
TGTGCCAGCTCACCACTCGACTCCCTACATGAGCAGTTCTTC	CASSPLDSLHEQFF	-	TRBJ2-1	-	TRBV18
TGTGCCACCAGCAGAGAGCGGGGGGACACCGGGGAGCTGTTTTTT	CATSRERGDTGELFF	many	TRBJ2-2	TRBD2	TRBV15
TGTGCCAGCAGCCAAGAGTGGGGGGACGTGAATACGCAGTATTTT	CASSQEWGDVNTQYF	once	TRBJ2-3	-	TRBV3-1/TRBV3-2
TGTGCCAGCAGTATAGGGGGGGCGGATTCAGATACGCAGTATTTT	CASSIGGADSDTQYF	-	TRBJ2-3	-	TRBV28
TGTGCCATCAGTCCAGGGGCCGACACTGAAGCTTTCTTT	CAISPGADTEAFF	once	TRBJ1-1	-	TRBV10-3